This T cell receptor (beta chain) was found in a study of T cells after yellow fever vaccination. Study conclusions and caveats: A large majority of primary-vaccination clones showed up again after the booster (approximately 96% CD4, 85% to 90% CD8). Contamination of FACS-sorted repertoires by abundant clonotypes from the bulk population could occur. The appearance of a small share of clonotypes in both CD4 and CD8 compartments was observed.

This clonotype was observed a few times. Antigen unknown. 5'RACE template switching added a universal primer site and UMIs to TCR cDNA. TCRdb fed the 5' RACE reads into MiXCR, producing one record per CDR3 protein. This table has some 390,000 distinct CDR3 sequences, around 6.5% appearing once. The CDR3 extends over 15 amino acids. V lost 0 bases and J lost 9, with 12 bases in between. The V gene's germline CDR1 is MNHEY and CDR2 SVGAGI. The rearrangement uses TRBV6-5 and TRBJ1-6; maybe TRBD1 (6 bases). Here the sequenced sample was PBMCs, taken 5 days after the yellow fever booster vaccination. The receptor was derived from a man aged 30-40 years who received the YFV17D yellow fever vaccine. CDR3 amino acids: CASSYSPGEGSPLHF. DNA for the CDR3: TGTGCCAGCAGTTACTCTCCAGGGGAGGGTTCACCCCTCCACTTT.